One and the same sample provided the 15 T cell receptor beta chains below, sequenced in a study of PD-L1 blockade in urothelial cancer. The protocol was immunoSEQ multiplex PCR, while the TCRdb copy is restricted to in-frame clones and leaves out a portion. The sample shows about 700 clones, 40% of them seen only once. The sequencing used tumor tissue, collected before atezolizumab (anti-PD-L1) treatment. These receptors were collected from a man aged 65 to 79 with urothelial cancer.

V is TRBV9 and J is TRBJ2-7; TRBD1 agrees at 10 bases. Trimming removed 5 bases from V and 2 bases from J; junction bases left unmatched: 10. The CDR3 is made up of 16 amino acids. CDR1 SGDLS and CDR2 YYNGEE come from the germline V gene. The chain's CDR3 is CASSEAAGTGAYEQYF. CDR3 coding DNA: TGTGCCAGCAGTGAAGCAGCCGGGACAGGGGCCTACGAGCAGTACTTC. The variable domain in full, with the rest retrieved from reference TRBV9 and TRBJ2-7, is DSGVTQTPKHLITATGQRVTLRCSPRSGDLSVYWYQQSLDQGLQFLIQYYNGEERAKGNILERFSAQQFPDLHSELNLSSLELGDSALYFCASSEAAGTGAYEQYFGPGTRLTVT.

This clone was detected a few times. The chain uses TRBV5-1 and TRBJ2-7; D unclear. V was cut by 4 bases and J by 0 bases, with 11 bases left in between. Per germline, CDR1 SGHRS and CDR2 YFSETQ. The CDR3 contains 14 residues. The CDR3 protein is CASSIDYSSYEQYF. Here the CDR3 DNA reads TGCGCCAGCAGCATAGATTATAGCTCCTACGAGCAGTACTTC.

In its sample, this clone is large (0.1 to 1%). The chain employs TRBV6-8 and TRBJ1-1; a possible D gene is TRBD1 (5 bases). CDR3 length: 13 amino acids. Trimming removed 3 bases at V and 1 base at J, with 6 bases between. Germline CDR1 and CDR2: MNHGY and SAAAGT. In nucleotides, the CDR3 is TGTGCCAGCAGTTATGGGGGGAACACTGAAGCTTTCTTT. Translated, it gives CASSYGGNTEAFF.

This CDR3 is CASRPTGYTEAFF. CDR3 nucleotide sequence: TGTGCCAGCAGGCCCACCGGGTACACTGAAGCTTTCTTT. V is TRBV28 and J is TRBJ1-1; D is undetermined. The CDR3 spans 13 residues. Germline V gene data show CDR1 as MDHEN and CDR2 as SYDVKM. Trimming shortened V by 6 bases and J by 3 bases, and 11 bases separated the two germline ends.

The rearrangement uses TRBV28 and TRBJ1-3, with D possibly being TRBD1 (5 bases). V lost 3 bases and J 0 bases, leaving 21 bases between the germline ends. The CDR3 is 19 amino acids. Looked up from germline, CDR1 is MDHEN and CDR2 is SYDVKM. CDR3: CASSFDHSGTGYSGNTIYF. CDR3 coding DNA: TGTGCCAGCAGTTTCGATCATTCGGGGACGGGATACTCTGGAAACACCATATATTTT.

The rearrangement uses TRBV19 and TRBJ2-1; tentatively, D is TRBD2 (6 bases). CDR3 length: 13 amino acids. V lost 6 bases to trimming and J lost 2 bases, with 8 bases between them. Per the germline V gene, CDR1 is LNHDA and CDR2 is SQIVND (reference sequence). The CDR3 DNA reads TGTGCCAGTAGACTAGCAGCCTACAATGAGCAGTTCTTC. Protein product: CASRLAAYNEQFF.

The chain recombines TRBV30 with TRBJ1-1; no firm D call. The CDR3 consists of 15 residues. Trimming pared 4 bases from V and 3 bases from J, leaving 18 bases between. Germline assignment: CDR1 GTSNPN and CDR2 SVGIG (reference sequence). CDR3 in DNA: TGTGCCTGGACCCACCGTCGGAGTTGGGACACTGAAGCTTTCTTT. It encodes CAWTHRRSWDTEAFF.

This clone was recorded a few times. Its ends do not fully match the called genes, so a read error is possible. This chain connects TRBV7-6 to TRBJ2-2; 9 bases map to TRBD2. This CDR3 is built from 16 residues. Germline lookup yields CDR1 SGHVS and CDR2 FNYEAQ. The CDR3 sequence is CASSLEATSGTGELFF. DNA of the CDR3: TGTGCCAGCAGCTTAGAGGCGACTAGCGGAACCGGAGAGCTGTTTTTT. Looking up the rest from reference TRBV7-6 and TRBJ2-2 gives the full variable domain: GAGVSQSPRYKVTKRGQDVALRCDPISGHVSLYWYRQALGQGPEFLTYFNYEAQQDKSGLPNDRFSAERPEGSISTLTIQRTEQRDSAMYRCASSLEATSGTGELFFGEGSRLTVL.

This clone has more than one count but fewer than ten. CDR3 amino acids: CASSFTGGNTEAFF. The CDR3, as DNA: TGTGCCAGCAGCTTTACAGGGGGGAACACTGAAGCTTTCTTT. The chain couples TRBV7-1 to TRBJ1-1; 8 positions agree with TRBD1. TRBV7-1 counts as an open reading frame of uncertain function. This CDR3 comprises 14 residues. Trimming cost V 4 bases and J 1 base; bases outside gene matches: 2.

This sequence joins TRBV14 and TRBJ2-1, with 7 bases that match TRBD2. This CDR3 region has 15 residues. In germline, CDR1 is SGHDN, CDR2 FVKESK. Germline trimming cut 4 bases from V and 3 bases from J; bases unmatched to any gene: 6. The CDR3: CASSPMGGSYNEQFF. Written as DNA, the CDR3 is TGTGCCAGCAGCCCCATGGGCGGGAGCTACAATGAGCAGTTCTTC.

This clone was observed a few times. V gene TRBV19 combines with J gene TRBJ1-2, with TRBD1 matching over 9 bases. V was pared by 9 bases and J by 4 bases, with 9 bases of the junction left unmatched. Germline CDR1 is LNHDA and CDR2 is SQIVND (reference sequence). The CDR3 extends over 14 amino acids. Written as DNA, the CDR3 is TGTGCCAGCTCTCGGGGGACAGGGCTCTATGGCTACACCTTC. It encodes CASSRGTGLYGYTF.

This clone is a singleton in its sample. CDR3: CASSSPGLAGNNEQFF. In nucleotides, the CDR3 is TGCGCCAGCAGCAGCCCGGGACTAGCGGGCAACAATGAGCAGTTCTTC. The V call is TRBV10-2, the J call TRBJ2-1; TRBD2 aligns across 12 bases. Germline-derived CDR1 and CDR2 are WSHSY and SAAADI. V shed 6 bases and J 5 bases; nucleotides not matched to a gene: 8. The CDR3 extends over 16 amino acids.

The genes are TRBV5-1 and TRBJ2-1, with TRBD1 identical over 12 bases. In germline, CDR1 is SGHRS, CDR2 YFSETQ. This CDR3 contains 15 residues. V dropped 0 bases and J dropped 9; count of bases not matched to a gene: 4. The CDR3 DNA reads TGCGCCAGCAGCTTGGACGGGACAGGGGGCGGTGAGCAGTTCTTC. Amino acids: CASSLDGTGGGEQFF.

This clone showed up just a few times. The rearrangement uses TRBV14 and TRBJ1-1; D remains ambiguous. The CDR3 contains 17 residues. CDR1 is SGHDN, CDR2 FVKESK, per germline. The V gene lost 2 bases and the J gene lost 0 bases, with 16 bases spanning the gap. This CDR3 is CASSQSHRTLMNTEAFF. Here the CDR3 DNA reads TGTGCCAGCAGCCAATCCCACCGGACCTTGATGAACACTGAAGCTTTCTTT.

The rearrangement joins TRBV30 to TRBJ1-4; D is unclear. This CDR3 spans 14 amino acids. V was shortened by 3 bases and J by 10 bases, with 18 bases between the two germline ends. CDR1 and CDR2 from the germline V gene are GTSNPN and SVGIG (reference sequence). This CDR3 is CAWRTARAYGKLFF. The CDR3 region has the DNA TGTGCCTGGAGGACGGCCCGGGCATATGGAAAACTGTTTTTT.